This T cell receptor (beta chain) is from a study of T cells in Graves' hyperthyroidism and ophthalmopathy. Using RNA transcripts as the source, TCR beta CDR3 regions were amplified. TCR CDR3 regions were first amplified by RT-PCR with HTBI primers. TCRdb analysed the multiplex PCR reads with MiXCR anew, one entry per CDR3 protein. The sample lists a few hundred thousand distinct CDR3 sequences; roughly 46% were seen once. Study conclusions and caveats: Peripheral blood also featured most of the thyroid clonotypes expanded above 0.001.

CDR1 is SGHTA and CDR2 is FQGNSA in the germline V gene. The V end lost 2 bases, the J end lost 4 bases, and 11 bases lay between the germline ends. There are 14 residues in the CDR3. This clonotype was detected ten times or more. As yet, its antigen is unknown. This chain uses TRBV7-2 with TRBJ1-1; D is ambiguous. The sequence came from a woman younger than 30 with Graves' hyperthyroidism. Sequenced material: peripheral blood or thyroid tissue (not recorded which). CDR3 nucleotide sequence: TGTGCCAGCAGCTTACAAGTTCAGGTCACTGAAGCTTTCTTT. It is translated as CASSLQVQVTEAFF.